Below, 13 T cell receptor beta chains from the same sample are listed, as sequenced in a study of T cell repertoires in ileal Crohn's disease. Using immunoSEQ multiplex PCR, the repertoire was profiled, and TCRdb retains in-frame clones only, with some absent. The sample comprises about 11,000 clones, just under 75% of which are singletons, and around 7.2% rests with the top ten. The time point is: neoterminal ileum biopsy at postoperative endoscopy, about 6 months after surgery. The sample was ileal tissue. The receptor source for this set is an adult with Crohn's disease.

The chain couples TRBV28 to TRBJ1-2; D is unclear. Trimming pared 2 bases from V and 6 bases from J, leaving 7 bases between. The CDR3 is 12 residues long. Germline V gene data show CDR1 as MDHEN and CDR2 as SYDVKM. DNA for the CDR3: TGTGCCAGCAGTTTACGACTCGATGGCTACACCTTC. It yields the protein CASSLRLDGYTF.

J is TRBJ2-7 and V is TRBV10-2; D is undetermined. Germline CDR1 reads WSHSY; CDR2 reads SAAADI. This CDR3 contains 13 residues. Trimming took off 10 bases at V and 0 bases at J, with 13 bases between the two ends. The CDR3 DNA follows: TGCGCCACCAAACCCCCGGGCTCCTACGAGCAGTACTTC. This encodes CATKPPGSYEQYF.

This clone is categorized as large (0.1 to 1%). This sequence joins TRBV28 and TRBJ1-5, with 10 bases fitting TRBD1. Germline CDR1 reads MDHEN; CDR2 reads SYDVKM. The trim removed 3 bases at V and 6 bases at J, leaving 5 bases unmatched. This CDR3 is 15 amino acids long. The CDR3 reads CASSLGQGPRQPQHF. For the CDR3, the DNA is TGTGCCAGCAGTTTGGGACAGGGGCCGCGTCAGCCCCAGCATTTT.

A few counts support this clone. The chain joins TRBV19 to TRBJ1-4, with no clear D. Trimming stripped 5 bases from V and 5 bases from J, with 15 bases between. CDR1 and CDR2 from the germline V gene are LNHDA and SQIVND (reference sequence). The CDR3 runs to 15 residues. CDR3 amino acids: CASSPSREGNEKLFF. DNA for the CDR3: TGTGCCAGTAGTCCTTCTAGGGAGGGAAATGAAAAACTGTTTTTT. Full variable domain (missing parts from reference TRBV19 and TRBJ1-4): DGGITQSPKYLFRKEGQNVTLSCEQNLNHDAMYWYRQDPGQGLRLIYYSQIVNDFQKGDIAEGYSVSREKKESFPLTVTSAQKNPTAFYLCASSPSREGNEKLFFGSGTQLSVL.

The chain is built from TRBV5-1 and TRBJ2-7; D not resolved. This CDR3 contains 13 residues. The V gene's germline CDR1 is SGHRS and CDR2 YFSETQ. The V gene lost 2 bases and the J gene lost 6 bases, with 12 bases spanning the gap. This CDR3 reads CASSFESGAEQYF. Here the CDR3 DNA reads TGCGCCAGCAGCTTCGAATCGGGTGCCGAGCAGTACTTC.

This chain uses TRBV7-9 with TRBJ2-7, with D unresolved. The CDR3 is made up of 14 amino acids. Trimming cost V 3 bases and J 0 bases, with 9 bases left between them. Germline V gives CDR1 SEHNR, CDR2 FQNEAQ (reference sequence). CDR3 sequence (DNA): TGTGCCAGCAGCTTTACCCAGGCCTCCTACGAGCAGTACTTC. It yields the protein CASSFTQASYEQYF.

There are a few counts of this clone. This chain uses TRBV29-1 with TRBJ2-1; D perhaps matches TRBD1 (5 bases). Trimming took off 0 bases at V and 7 bases at J, with 13 bases between the two ends. This CDR3 contains 14 residues. Germline V gene sequence: CDR1 SQVTM, CDR2 ANQGSEA. CDR3 loop: CSVEDTVKGNEQFF. In DNA form, the CDR3 reads TGCAGCGTTGAAGATACGGTCAAGGGGAATGAGCAGTTCTTC.

This chain uses TRBV30 with TRBJ1-2; no clear D gene. The V and J ends lost 2 bases and 4 bases respectively, with 8 bases between them. This CDR3 region has 12 residues. Per germline, CDR1 GTSNPN and CDR2 SVGIG (reference sequence). CDR3 in DNA: TGTGCCTGGAGTCCCCGGGGCTATGGCTACACCTTC. Residues: CAWSPRGYGYTF.

The chain employs TRBV7-8 and TRBJ1-1; D unclear. CDR1 and CDR2 from the germline V gene are SGHVS and FQNEAQ. Trimming took 1 base from V and 0 from J, leaving 6 bases between them. The CDR3 is 14 amino acids. CDR3 protein: CASSLGAVNTEAFF. CDR3 nucleotides: TGTGCCAGCAGCTTAGGGGCAGTGAACACTGAAGCTTTCTTT.

As regards this clone: The junction departs from germline at one end; a sequencing error may be responsible. The chain has TRBV5-6 and TRBJ1-1; no clear D. The CDR3 contains 15 residues. Germline assignment: CDR1 SGHDT and CDR2 YYEEEE. The CDR3 sequence is CAGSFWRRLGTEAFF. In DNA form, the CDR3 reads TGTGCCGGCAGCTTCTGGAGGCGGCTGGGCACTGAAGCTTTCTTT.

The chain recombines TRBV18 with TRBJ1-2; unclear D gene. Germline V gene lookup returns CDR1 KGHSH and CDR2 LQKENI. This CDR3 has 14 amino acids. V dropped 0 bases and J dropped 1 base, with 6 bases sitting between them. The CDR3 coding sequence is TGTGCCAGCTCACCACCGGTAGTTAACTATGGCTACACCTTC. It codes for CASSPPVVNYGYTF.

V usage is TRBV6-1 and J usage is TRBJ1-1; D possibly corresponds to TRBD1 (5 bases). The V and J ends lost 0 bases and 5 bases respectively, with 13 bases between them. The germline V gene encodes CDR1 MNHNS and CDR2 SASEGT. The CDR3 sequence is 15 residues long. The CDR3 protein is CASSEAPGTNTEAFF. As DNA, the CDR3 is TGTGCCAGCAGTGAAGCCCCAGGGACTAATACTGAAGCTTTCTTT.

CDR3 loop: CAISGNNQPQHF. CDR3 coding DNA: TGTGCCATCAGCGGTAACAATCAGCCCCAGCATTTT. J is TRBJ1-5 and V is TRBV10-3; D call uncertain. Germline CDR1 and CDR2: ENHRY and SYGVKD. The CDR3 spans 12 residues. V shed 6 bases and J shed 3 bases, with 6 bases lying between them.